This T cell receptor (beta chain) was recovered during a study of Graves' ophthalmopathy and Graves' hyperthyroidism. This clonotype was counted at least ten times. RNA transcripts were the template, and TCR beta CDR3 regions were amplified from them. The library came from an HTBI-primed first-round RT-PCR and a second-round multiplex PCR. Using its own MiXCR run on the multiplex PCR reads, TCRdb lists one record per CDR3 protein. The data hold almost 400,000 distinct CDR3 sequences, with around 18% observed a single time. The CDR3 has 15 amino acids. Germline CDR1 SGHTA, CDR2 FQGNSA. V trimming: 3 bases; J trimming: 0 bases; junction bases outside the gene matches: 4.

Specimen: peripheral blood. This clonotype originated in a woman aged 18-29 years with Graves' ophthalmopathy. The chain is built from TRBV7-2 and TRBJ1-2; 7 nucleotides agree with TRBD1. The DNA for the CDR3 is TGTGCCAGCAGCTTTCAGACAGGGACTAACTATGGCTACACCTTC. Its protein product is CASSFQTGTNYGYTF.